This T cell receptor beta chain was identified in a study of shared clonotypes between healthy human individuals. General study findings and limits: Rarefaction showed sorted-subset sequencing was incomplete despite large depth. Having only a few donors restricted how much genetic and exposure-history diversity was captured. Larger richness was generally estimated for naive than memory subsets.

Naive CD8 cells were CD45RO-negative, positively selected for CCR7, excluding terminally differentiated effector memory CD45RA+ cells. J lost 11 bases, V lost 3 bases, and 2 bases had no gene match. This CDR3 spans 12 amino acids. The germline V gene has CDR1 MRHNA and CDR2 SNTAGT. Using immunoSEQ multiplex PCR, the repertoire was profiled, and TCRdb retains in-frame clones only, with some absent. In the table there are some 800,000 clones, about 91% of which are singletons. A note on this clone: Its target is unknown.

The sequenced material came from naive CD8+ T cells sorted from blood. V gene TRBV6-4 combines with J gene TRBJ2-3, with 10 positions matching TRBD2. This sequence was found in a man in his thirties or forties in good health. DNA of the CDR3: TGTGCCAGCAGTGATCTAGCGGGAGAGCAGTATTTT. Translation: CASSDLAGEQYF.